The clone carrying this T cell receptor beta chain was recorded a few times. The target antigen is unknown. The sample comes from a study of PD-1 blockade in classical Hodgkin lymphoma. This CDR3 is built from 13 residues. V shed 6 bases and J shed 5 bases, with 11 bases lying between them. Germline V gene data show CDR1 as SGHVT and CDR2 as SQSDAQ. Every patient was affected by relapse after autologous stem cell transplantation, while exposure to brentuximab vedotin was not uniform. Assay: immunoSEQ multiplex PCR; the TCRdb copy retains only in-frame clones and omits some. The sample lists tens of thousands of clones; approximately 88% were seen once. Overall study findings and caveats: It was reported that newly diagnosed patients had less baseline TCR diversity than healthy donors.

The chain couples TRBV7-4 to TRBJ2-1, with D perhaps assigned TRBD1 or TRBD2 (5 bases each). Sequenced material: peripheral blood mononuclear cells (PBMCs), taken at baseline. This receptor was taken from a human donor with classical Hodgkin lymphoma. The CDR3 is CASSLGDHNEQFF. Written as DNA, the CDR3 is TGTGCCAGCAGTTTGGGGGACCACAATGAGCAGTTCTTC.